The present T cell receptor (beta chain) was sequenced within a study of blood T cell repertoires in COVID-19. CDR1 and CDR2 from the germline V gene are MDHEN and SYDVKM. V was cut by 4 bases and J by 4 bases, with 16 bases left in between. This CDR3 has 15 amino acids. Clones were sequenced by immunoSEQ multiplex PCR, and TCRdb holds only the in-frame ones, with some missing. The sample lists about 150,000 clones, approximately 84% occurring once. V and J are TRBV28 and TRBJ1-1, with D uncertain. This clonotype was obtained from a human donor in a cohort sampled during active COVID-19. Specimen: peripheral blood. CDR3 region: CASSSWRRASTEAFF. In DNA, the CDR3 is TGTGCCAGCAGTTCATGGAGGAGGGCCAGCACTGAAGCTTTCTTT.